The 7 T cell receptor beta chains below come from one sample, sequenced in a study of T-cell memory formation after mild COVID-19. TCRdb processed the 5' RACE reads anew with MiXCR; each CDR3 protein has one entry. The sample lists a few hundred thousand distinct CDR3 sequences, approximately 18% seen once, with roughly 24% in the top ten. Sequencing was carried out using PBMCs or a T cell subset sorted from them (not recorded which). The source of these receptors is a man between 18 and 29 years old who had mild COVID-19 (a few samples of this study predate the infection). Cell type and time point are not known.

The chain uses TRBV2 and TRBJ2-1, with a possible D match to TRBD2 (5 bases). Germline V gene sequence: CDR1 SNHLY, CDR2 FYNNEI. CDR3 size: 14 residues. Trimming shortened V by 6 bases and J by 6 bases, and 15 bases separated the two germline ends. CDR3: CASRRTGLINEQFF. DNA for the CDR3: TGTGCCAGCAGGCGAACCGGACTCATCAATGAGCAGTTCTTC. The entire variable domain, with the rest obtained from reference TRBV2 and TRBJ2-1, is as follows: EPEVTQTPSHQVTQMGQEVILRCVPISNHLYFYWYRQILGQKVEFLVSFYNNEISEKSEIFDDQFSVERPDGSNFTLKIRSTKLEDSAMYFCASRRTGLINEQFFGPGTRLTVL.

The sample holds a few counts of this clonotype. The chain has TRBV6-2 or TRBV6-3 and TRBJ2-7; 11 bases fit TRBD2. V lost 6 bases and J lost 3; bases outside the gene matches: 10. Germline-derived CDR1 and CDR2 are MNHEY and SVGEGT. This CDR3 spans 16 amino acids. This chain's CDR3 is CASSRRPGLAVYEQYV. The CDR3 bases are TGTGCCAGCAGCCGCCGACCGGGACTAGCGGTCTACGAGCAGTACGTC.

This clonotype came up a few times. This chain links TRBV24-1 with TRBJ2-1, with 9 bases lining up with TRBD1. With V trimmed by 4 bases and J by 2 bases, 5 bases remained unmatched. Germline V gene data show CDR1 as KGHDR and CDR2 as SFDVKD. The CDR3 totals 16 residues. The DNA for the CDR3 is TGTGCCACCAGTGACGTGACAGGGGGGACCTACAATGAGCAGTTCTTC. Amino acid sequence: CATSDVTGGTYNEQFF.

This clonotype was seen more than once but under ten times. V gene TRBV5-5 combines with J gene TRBJ2-7; possibly TRBD2 for D (6 bases). V lost 7 bases, J lost 3 bases, and 17 bases lay in between. The CDR3 consists of 14 residues. Germline V gene lookup returns CDR1 SGHKS and CDR2 YYEKEE (reference sequence). The CDR3 sequence is CASSPGTAVYEQYV. The CDR3 bases are TGTGCCAGCTCCCCCGGGACTGCGGTCTACGAGCAGTACGTC.

The V gene is TRBV24-1, the J gene TRBJ2-3; D may be TRBD2 (5 bases). Trimming cost V 6 bases and J 3 bases, with 15 bases left between them. The CDR3 sequence is 15 residues long. Germline V gives CDR1 KGHDR, CDR2 SFDVKD. CDR3 sequence: CATSTAKGGTDTQYF. CDR3 DNA sequence: TGTGCCACCAGTACCGCAAAGGGCGGGACAGATACGCAGTATTTT.

This clonotype has only a few counts. This rearrangement joins TRBV11-2 to TRBJ2-7; 9 bases align to TRBD1. V shed 2 bases, J shed 3 bases, and the junction held 5 bases outside the gene matches. CDR3 size: 15 residues. Germline loops: CDR1 SGHAT, CDR2 FQNNGV. CDR3 region: CASSLLGQGIYEQYF. DNA of the CDR3: TGTGCCAGCAGCTTACTGGGACAGGGTATCTACGAGCAGTACTTC.

This chain joins TRBV7-6 and TRBJ1-2; tentative D call: TRBD1 (5 bases). Germline CDR1 reads SGHVS; CDR2 reads FNYEAQ. This CDR3 has 13 residues. Trimming removed 3 bases at V and 4 bases at J, with 9 bases between. The chain's CDR3 is CASSFRQIYGYTF. In nucleotides, the CDR3 is TGTGCCAGCAGCTTCCGACAGATCTATGGCTACACCTTC.